This T cell receptor beta chain was observed in a study of T-cell reconstitution after alpha-beta-depleted transplantation in children. In this sample, this clonotype turned up many times. Antigen: not known. Points from the study as a whole: T cells produced anew were the main source of T-cell counts and diversity one year after transplant. Several patients had high TCRbeta diversity at day 60; it came from surviving recipient T cells and thymic progenitors.

This CDR3 is built from 14 residues. With 6 bases removed from V and 3 bases from J, the gap between germline ends came to 12 bases. Germline CDR1 and CDR2: MDHEN and SYDVKM. Unique molecular identifiers were incorporated during preparation of the TCRbeta library. TCRdb processed the PCR reads anew with MiXCR; each CDR3 protein has one entry. This table holds over 150,000 distinct CDR3 sequences, roughly 6% found once. The TCR comes from a girl under three years old with combined immunodeficiency, due to receive a stem cell transplant. Sequencing used PBMCs, obtained before TCRalphabeta/CD19-depleted stem cell transplant. The chain employs TRBV28 and TRBJ2-1; no definite D call. The CDR3 region has the DNA TGTGCCAGCAGAAATTATCTATACTACAATGAGCAGTTCTTC. Its protein product is CASRNYLYYNEQFF.